Each of the 27 T cell receptor beta chains below was sequenced from the same sample in a study of shared clonotypes between healthy human individuals. Assay used: immunoSEQ multiplex PCR; TCRdb lists only in-frame clones, some missing. Among millions of clones listed, more than 85% were seen once. Sample: naive CD4+ T cells from PBMCs. Subset of the sample: CD45RA+ positively selected. These receptors came from a man aged 18 to 35 in good health. Some clones in this sample may be carry-over from other donors' samples.

The CDR3 loop reads CASSAGTSGRGETQYF. CDR3 sequence (DNA): TGTGCCAGCAGCGCCGGGACTAGCGGGAGGGGAGAGACCCAGTACTTC. The chain links TRBV5-4 to TRBJ2-5; 16 bases agree with TRBD2. CDR1 and CDR2 from the germline V gene are SGHNT and YYREEE (reference sequence). This CDR3 has 16 residues. After removal of 4 bases from V and 4 bases from J, the junction contained 4 bases not matched to a gene.

This chain uses TRBV5-6 with TRBJ2-2, with 10 positions matching TRBD1. V lost 3 bases and J lost 3; bases outside the gene matches: 8. CDR3 length equals 17 residues. In germline, CDR1 is SGHDT, CDR2 YYEEEE. The CDR3 sequence is CASSYPTGGFHTGELFF. The CDR3, as DNA: TGTGCCAGCAGCTACCCGACAGGGGGCTTTCACACCGGGGAGCTGTTTTTT.

This chain uses TRBV20-1 with TRBJ2-1; D perhaps matches TRBD2 (7 bases). Between the trimmed V and J ends, which lost 6 bases and 10 bases, there was a span of 13 bases. This CDR3 spans 11 amino acids. Germline assignment: CDR1 DFQATT and CDR2 SNEGSKA (reference sequence). CDR3 protein: CSATGGKEQFF. The CDR3 coding sequence is TGCAGTGCAACGGGGGGCAAAGAGCAGTTCTTC.

V gene TRBV28 combines with J gene TRBJ1-2, with a possible D match to TRBD1 (5 bases). CDR3 length: 15 amino acids. The V gene's germline CDR1 is MDHEN and CDR2 SYDVKM. V gave up 8 bases and J gave up 0 bases, with 16 bases separating them. The CDR3 bases are TGTGCCAGCGGAACCTGGGGGGGTACTAACTATGGCTACACCTTC. It is translated as CASGTWGGTNYGYTF.

The rearrangement joins TRBV28 to TRBJ1-5; unclear D gene. From germline, CDR1 is MDHEN and CDR2 SYDVKM. CDR3 length: 15 residues. Trimming left V 3 bases short and J 1 base short, with 10 bases between. CDR3 amino acids: CASSLRGRSNQPQHF. CDR3 DNA: TGTGCCAGCAGTTTGCGGGGAAGGAGCAATCAGCCCCAGCATTTT.

The chain combines TRBV6-5 with TRBJ1-1; 7 nucleotides agree with TRBD1. Germline CDR1 is MNHEY and CDR2 is SVGAGI. V dropped 8 bases and J dropped 2; count of bases not matched to a gene: 8. The CDR3 contains 14 residues. The CDR3 here is CASWAGGFNTEAFF. As DNA, the CDR3 is TGTGCCAGCTGGGCAGGGGGGTTCAACACTGAAGCTTTCTTT.

This clone showed up just once. This chain uses TRBV28 with TRBJ2-1, with a possible D match to TRBD2 (6 bases). Germline V gene sequence: CDR1 MDHEN, CDR2 SYDVKM. Trimming took off 8 bases at V and 0 bases at J, with 11 bases between the two ends. CDR3 length: 14 residues. CDR3 protein: CASLREPSYNEQFF. The CDR3 bases are TGTGCCAGCCTTCGGGAGCCCTCCTACAATGAGCAGTTCTTC.

The chain joins TRBV30 to TRBJ1-4; D remains unclear. V lost 0 bases, J lost 7 bases, and 15 bases lay in between. The CDR3 consists of 15 residues. Germline V gene data show CDR1 as GTSNPN and CDR2 as SVGIG (reference sequence). CDR3 amino acids: CAWSVRTGVGEKLFF. In DNA form, the CDR3 reads TGTGCCTGGAGTGTACGGACCGGAGTGGGTGAAAAACTGTTTTTT.

The V gene is TRBV19, the J gene TRBJ1-5; D perhaps matches TRBD1 (6 bases). Trimming took off 7 bases at V and 6 bases at J, with 13 bases between the two ends. Germline CDR1 LNHDA, CDR2 SQIVND (reference sequence). The CDR3 contains 13 residues. DNA for the CDR3: TGTGCCAGTACCACCAGGGGTACTCAGCCCCAGCATTTT. It yields the protein CASTTRGTQPQHF.

The V and J genes are TRBV5-1 and TRBJ2-3; 11 bases match TRBD2. There are 16 residues in the CDR3. Germline-derived CDR1 and CDR2 are SGHRS and YFSETQ. V lost 3 bases to trimming and J lost 4 bases; unmatched junction nucleotides: 7. The CDR3 sequence is CASSYPGLAVSDTQYF. For the CDR3, the DNA is TGCGCCAGCAGCTATCCGGGACTAGCGGTATCAGATACGCAGTATTTT.

The rearrangement links TRBV28 to TRBJ2-7, with 7 bases that match TRBD2. The CDR3 covers 18 residues. V gave up 0 bases and J gave up 4 bases; unmatched junction bases: 15. Per the germline V gene, CDR1 is MDHEN and CDR2 is SYDVKM. For the CDR3, the DNA is TGTGCCAGCAGTTTATGGGCTAGCGTGGGGCACGGGGGGTACGAGCAGTACTTC. Translating gives CASSLWASVGHGGYEQYF.

The genes are TRBV5-6 and TRBJ2-5; the match to TRBD2 covers 13 bases. V shed 4 bases and J 4 bases; nucleotides not matched to a gene: 7. CDR1 SGHDT and CDR2 YYEEEE come from the germline V gene. The CDR3 is 16 amino acids. CDR3 loop: CASSRLGLAGLETQYF. In DNA, the CDR3 is TGTGCCAGCAGCCGCCTGGGACTAGCGGGGCTAGAGACCCAGTACTTC. Full variable domain (rest looked up from reference TRBV5-6 and TRBJ2-5): DAGVTQSPTHLIKTRGQQVTLRCSPKSGHDTVSWYQQALGQGPQFIFQYYEEEERQRGNFPDRFSGHQFPNYSSELNVNALLLGDSALYLCASSRLGLAGLETQYFGPGTRLLVL.

This chain joins TRBV5-6 and TRBJ1-2, with unresolved D. With 2 bases removed from V and 7 bases from J, the gap between germline ends came to 12 bases. The CDR3 has 13 amino acids. CDR1 and CDR2 (germline): SGHDT, YYEEEE. The CDR3 is CASSFNPGGGYTF. In DNA form, the CDR3 reads TGTGCCAGCAGCTTTAATCCGGGAGGTGGCTACACCTTC.

About this clone itself: Within the sample, other DNA sequences also encode this same CDR3. The chain carries TRBV19 and TRBJ2-3, with TRBD1 matching 9 bases. V gave up 4 bases and J gave up 4 bases; unmatched junction bases: 0. Looked up from germline, CDR1 is LNHDA and CDR2 is SQIVND (reference sequence). This CDR3 is 13 amino acids long. CDR3 DNA sequence: TGTGCCAGTAGTAGACAGGGGGCAGATACGCAGTATTTT. It encodes CASSRQGADTQYF.

The chain employs TRBV7-2 and TRBJ1-4; D possibly corresponds to TRBD1 (5 bases). This CDR3 region has 16 residues. Trimming removed 4 bases at V and 1 base at J, with 13 bases between. Germline CDR1 SGHTA, CDR2 FQGNSA. CDR3 bases: TGTGCCAGCAGCTCTTCAGGGTGGGGAACTAATGAAAAACTGTTTTTT. Translation gives CASSSSGWGTNEKLFF.

The chain links TRBV4-1 to TRBJ2-7; the D is unclear. V gave up 0 bases and J gave up 6 bases, with 15 bases separating them. This CDR3 contains 15 residues. Germline CDR1 is MGHRA and CDR2 is YSYEKL. CDR3 amino acids: CASSQDRAGSREQYF. As DNA, the CDR3 is TGCGCCAGCAGCCAAGATCGGGCAGGTTCGCGCGAGCAGTACTTC.

A few counts support this clone. The DNA of the CDR3 is TGTGCCAGCAGCCGGACAGGACCGGGGAACATTCAGTACTTC. Protein product: CASSRTGPGNIQYF. This chain joins TRBV14 and TRBJ2-4; 7 positions match TRBD1. The CDR3 has 14 residues. Germline CDR1 SGHDN, CDR2 FVKESK. V gave up 4 bases and J gave up 7 bases; unmatched junction bases: 7.

This clone is a singleton in its sample. The same CDR3 is also encoded by other DNA sequences in this sample. This sequence joins TRBV7-2 and TRBJ2-5, with a tentative D call TRBD1 (6 bases). This CDR3 region has 13 residues. Germline V gene data show CDR1 as SGHTA and CDR2 as FQGNSA. Between the trimmed V and J ends, which lost 1 base and 4 bases, there was a span of 7 bases. The CDR3 DNA reads TGTGCCAGCAGCTTAGGACAGGTAGAGACCCAGTACTTC. Its protein product is CASSLGQVETQYF.

Written as DNA, the CDR3 is TGTGCCAGCAGCGATAGTAGCGGTGTCGCAGATACGCAGTATTTT. As protein: CASSDSSGVADTQYF. The chain joins TRBV9 to TRBJ2-3, with D perhaps matching TRBD2 (6 bases). The CDR3 runs 15 residues. CDR1 SGDLS and CDR2 YYNGEE come from the germline V gene. The germline V and J ends were trimmed by 3 bases and 4 bases, with 15 bases remaining between them.

The chain uses TRBV6-1 and TRBJ1-1, with TRBD1 as a possible D gene (5 bases). The CDR3 length is 15 residues. Germline values: CDR1 MNHNS, CDR2 SASEGT. Trimming shortened V by 2 bases and J by 3 bases, and 13 bases separated the two germline ends. In nucleotides, the CDR3 is TGTGCCAGCAGTGAAAGGACATCCGGCGACACTGAAGCTTTCTTT. It translates to CASSERTSGDTEAFF.

The chain is built from TRBV30 and TRBJ2-7; 9 bases map to TRBD2. The CDR3 extends over 17 amino acids. CDR1 is GTSNPN and CDR2 is SVGIG in the germline V gene (reference sequence). J gave up 3 bases and V 2 bases, and 14 bases lay outside the gene matches. CDR3 nucleotides: TGTGCCTGGAGTATGCGCGGGTGGGGTAGCGGGAGCTACGAGCAGTACTTC. Translation: CAWSMRGWGSGSYEQYF.

The V gene is TRBV28, the J gene TRBJ2-7, with a possible D match to TRBD1 (6 bases). Looked up from germline, CDR1 is MDHEN and CDR2 is SYDVKM. V was clipped by 2 bases and J by 7 bases, with 15 bases between them. The CDR3 runs to 14 residues. CDR3: CASSLAQGIREQYF. The CDR3 region has the DNA TGTGCCAGCAGTTTAGCGCAGGGGATAAGGGAGCAGTACTTC.

The chain is built from TRBV10-3 and TRBJ2-5; D uncertain. Germline-derived CDR1 and CDR2 are ENHRY and SYGVKD. V was shortened by 0 bases and J by 1 base, with 12 bases between the two germline ends. This CDR3 contains 16 residues. CDR3 sequence: CAISESLGALQETQYF. The CDR3 DNA is TGTGCCATCAGTGAGTCATTAGGAGCGCTCCAAGAGACCCAGTACTTC.

This clone was observed a handful of times. V usage is TRBV19 and J usage is TRBJ2-2; 7 nucleotides agree with TRBD1. Germline V lookup: CDR1 LNHDA, CDR2 SQIVND (reference sequence). The CDR3 length is 12 residues. Germline trimming cut 11 bases from V and 1 base from J; bases unmatched to any gene: 1. The CDR3 DNA sequence: TGTGCCCACAGGGGGAACACCGGGGAGCTGTTTTTT. Its protein is CAHRGNTGELFF.

This chain uses TRBV29-1 with TRBJ2-3; D not certain. V was shortened by 6 bases and J by 2 bases, with 9 bases between the two germline ends. The CDR3 consists of 12 residues. Germline loops: CDR1 SQVTM, CDR2 ANQGSEA. CDR3 protein: CSVTEDTDTQYF. DNA for the CDR3: TGCAGCGTGACCGAGGACACAGATACGCAGTATTTT.

V and J are TRBV29-1 and TRBJ2-1, with a weak D call TRBD2 (6 bases). The germline CDR1 and CDR2 sequences are SQVTM and ANQGSEA. CDR3 length equals 12 residues. The V end was cut by 7 bases, the J end by 10 bases, with 17 bases between. CDR3 nucleotides: TGCAGCGCGATACCTCTAGCGCGGGAGCAGTTCTTC. This sequence encodes CSAIPLAREQFF.

This sequence joins TRBV28 and TRBJ2-1, with 8 bases aligning to TRBD1. The germline V gene encodes CDR1 MDHEN and CDR2 SYDVKM. The CDR3 loop spans 16 amino acids. The V and J ends lost 3 bases and 2 bases, in that order; junction bases with no gene match: 6. This CDR3 reads CASSLTGVGPYNEQFF. The DNA for the CDR3 is TGTGCCAGCAGTTTGACAGGGGTAGGCCCCTACAATGAGCAGTTCTTC.